The clone carrying this TCR beta chain has just a few counts. The data were taken from a study of cytomegalovirus exposure and HLA in healthy donors. The PCR was carried out with 60 Vbeta primers and 13 Jbeta primers. TCRdb keeps only in-frame clones here, not all; method: immunoSEQ multiplex PCR. The repertoire holds about 110,000 clones, with 77% as singletons. The CDR3 runs 17 residues. CDR1 and CDR2 from the germline V gene are SGHRS and YFSETQ. The V and J ends lost 3 bases and 2 bases, in that order; junction bases with no gene match: 8. The origin of this receptor is a human donor in good health. V and J are TRBV5-1 and TRBJ1-3, with 10 bases fitting TRBD1. Source material: PBMCs. CDR3 in DNA: TGCGCCAGCAGCTCTCAGACAGGGGGCTTCGCTGGAAACACCATATATTTT. As protein: CASSSQTGGFAGNTIYF.